This T cell receptor beta chain was captured by sequencing in a study of PD-1 blockade in classical Hodgkin lymphoma. This CDR3 has 14 residues. Germline lookup yields CDR1 MDHEN and CDR2 SYDVKM. V was pared by 7 bases and J by 4 bases, with 16 bases between. Sequencing used immunoSEQ multiplex PCR; TCRdb keeps in-frame clones, though not all of them. This table has nearly 55,000 clones, 81% appearing once. All patients experienced relapse after autologous stem cell transplantation, and brentuximab vedotin exposure was variable. The genes are TRBV28 and TRBJ1-2; D remains unclear. The TCR originated in a human donor with classical Hodgkin lymphoma. This specimen was peripheral blood mononuclear cells (PBMCs), taken at baseline. For the CDR3, the DNA is TGTGCCAGCACCTCCCCTTGGGGAATCTATGGCTACACCTTC. Translated, it gives CASTSPWGIYGYTF.